These 22 T cell receptor beta chains were all obtained from the same sample, sequenced in a study of shared clonotypes between healthy human individuals (TCRdb year 2020). The library was obtained by the immunoSEQ multiplex PCR assay. TCRdb mirrors the immuneACCESS table, restricted to in-frame sequences. Some clones are absent from its copies; in checked studies, under half trace to an unresolved V gene, and the reason for the others is unknown. This sample lists 950,000 to 1,300,000 clones; roughly 80% were detected once. The ten largest clones represent approximately 1.5% of the sample. Sequencing was carried out using memory CD4+ T cells sorted from blood. Read against the paper, the sample's cell subset or site label means: CD45RA-negative fraction. These receptors were taken from a man between 18 and 29 years old in good health.

Of note for this clone: The same CDR3 can be traced to other DNA sequences in this sample. The rearrangement links TRBV5-1 to TRBJ2-7; 8 positions match TRBD1. Germline V gene lookup returns CDR1 SGHRS and CDR2 YFSETQ. This CDR3 region has 14 residues. V dropped 2 bases and J dropped 1; count of bases not matched to a gene: 2. CDR3 amino acids: CASSFRDRSYEQYF. In DNA, the CDR3 is TGCGCCAGCAGCTTCCGGGACAGGTCCTACGAGCAGTACTTC.

This chain links TRBV27 with TRBJ1-1, with D perhaps TRBD1 (5 bases). Germline V gives CDR1 MNHEY, CDR2 SMNVEV (reference sequence). V was cut by 8 bases and J by 0 bases, with 16 bases left in between. The CDR3 consists of 15 residues. The CDR3 coding sequence is TGTGCCAGCGGGTTTGGGGGTATCATGAACACTGAAGCTTTCTTT. This sequence encodes CASGFGGIMNTEAFF.

This chain joins TRBV10-3 and TRBJ2-2, with D possibly matching TRBD2 (6 bases). Trimming pared 7 bases from V and 2 bases from J, leaving 14 bases between. Germline V lookup: CDR1 ENHRY, CDR2 SYGVKD. CDR3 size: 15 residues. CDR3 coding DNA: TGTGCCATCACAGGAGGGGCCCTTAACACCGGGGAGCTGTTTTTT. Its protein is CAITGGALNTGELFF.

The chain has TRBV5-1 and TRBJ2-3, with TRBD2 as a possible D gene (5 bases). Germline V gene data show CDR1 as SGHRS and CDR2 as YFSETQ. The germline V and J ends were trimmed by 4 bases and 4 bases, with 16 bases remaining between them. This CDR3 has 15 residues. Here the CDR3 reads CASSLTGKRADTQYF. The DNA of the CDR3 is TGCGCCAGCAGCCTTACCGGGAAAAGGGCAGATACGCAGTATTTT.

This clone came up many times. This sample includes further DNA sequences coding for the same CDR3. The CDR3 bases are TGCGCCAGCAGCTTGGAGGGACAGGGCACTCAGCCCCAGCATTTT. Translation: CASSLEGQGTQPQHF. The chain joins TRBV5-1 to TRBJ1-5, with 9 nucleotides matching TRBD1. The CDR3 covers 15 residues. V lost 0 bases to trimming and J lost 6 bases; unmatched junction nucleotides: 4. Germline V lookup: CDR1 SGHRS, CDR2 YFSETQ. Looking up the rest from reference TRBV5-1 and TRBJ1-5 gives the full variable domain: KAGVTQTPRYLIKTRGQQVTLSCSPISGHRSVSWYQQTPGQGLQFLFEYFSETQRNKGNFPGRFSGRQFSNSRSEMNVSTLELGDSALYLCASSLEGQGTQPQHFGDGTRLSIL.

With respect to this clone: It may be a read error: a sequence one base away is much more abundant. In the same sample, other DNA sequences code for this CDR3. CDR3 sequence reads: CASSLGSGGYNEQFF. DNA for the CDR3: TGTGCCAGCAGCTTAGGGAGCGGGGGGTACAATGAGCAGTTCTTC. The chain combines TRBV11-1 with TRBJ2-1; 9 nucleotides align to TRBD2. The CDR3 has 15 amino acids. The germline V gene has CDR1 SGHAT and CDR2 FQDESV (reference sequence). After removal of 1 base from V and 4 bases from J, the junction contained 2 bases not matched to a gene.

This clone has only a few counts. V is TRBV7-2 and J is TRBJ2-3; D gene ambiguous. The CDR3 totals 13 residues. V was pared by 6 bases and J by 8 bases, with 15 bases between. From germline, CDR1 is SGHTA and CDR2 FQGNSA. The CDR3 here is CASRRSRPGTQYF. CDR3 DNA sequence: TGTGCCAGCAGACGGTCAAGGCCGGGTACGCAGTATTTT.

The chain combines TRBV18 with TRBJ1-1; TRBD1 matches at 7 bases. The CDR3 consists of 13 residues. Germline CDR1 and CDR2: KGHSH and LQKENI. The junction had 3 bases not matched to a gene; V was cut back by 5 bases and J by 3 bases. This chain's CDR3 is CASSSGGYTEAFF. The CDR3 coding sequence is TGTGCCAGCTCATCAGGGGGTTACACTGAAGCTTTCTTT.

Relative to its sample, this clone is medium-sized. J is TRBJ1-1 and V is TRBV19; tentatively, D is TRBD1 (6 bases). Germline CDR1 is LNHDA and CDR2 is SQIVND (reference sequence). The ends were cut back, 10 bases at V and 0 bases at J, with 15 bases in the middle. The CDR3 contains 14 residues. The CDR3, as DNA: TGTGCCACCCAAGGGGGACGGGTGAACACTGAAGCTTTCTTT. Translated, it gives CATQGGRVNTEAFF.

The V and J genes are TRBV5-1 and TRBJ2-5; 10 nucleotides match TRBD2. Germline CDR1 and CDR2: SGHRS and YFSETQ. The CDR3 consists of 15 residues. Losses at the gene ends were 4 bases for V and 3 bases for J; bases not matched to a gene: 6. For the CDR3, the DNA is TGCGCCAGCAGCAACGATGGGACTAGCGAAGAGACCCAGTACTTC. This encodes CASSNDGTSEETQYF.

The chain employs TRBV7-9 and TRBJ2-1; maybe TRBD2 (5 bases). V gave up 3 bases and J gave up 6 bases, with 12 bases separating them. Germline V gene lookup returns CDR1 SEHNR and CDR2 FQNEAQ (reference sequence). CDR3 size: 14 residues. This chain's CDR3 is CASSFGLGSNEQFF. The CDR3 region has the DNA TGTGCCAGCAGCTTCGGGCTTGGGAGCAATGAGCAGTTCTTC.

The J gene is TRBJ1-2, the V gene TRBV29-1; TRBD1 agrees at 8 bases. V was pared by 4 bases and J by 2 bases, with 12 bases of the junction left unmatched. Germline V gene sequence: CDR1 SQVTM, CDR2 ANQGSEA. This CDR3 is built from 16 residues. The CDR3 reads CSVAQGGLTTNYGYTF. In nucleotides, the CDR3 is TGCAGCGTTGCACAGGGGGGATTGACTACGAACTATGGCTACACCTTC.

This chain links TRBV27 with TRBJ2-3, with a possible D match to TRBD2 (5 bases). Trimming pared 5 bases from V and 0 bases from J, leaving 18 bases between. Looked up from germline, CDR1 is MNHEY and CDR2 is SMNVEV (reference sequence). This CDR3 spans 17 amino acids. The CDR3 coding sequence is TGTGCCAGCAGTCCCAGTAAGTTGAGGGCTAGCACAGATACGCAGTATTTT. Translating gives CASSPSKLRASTDTQYF.

CDR3 region: CASSSPAGNTGELFF. CDR3 DNA sequence: TGCGCCAGCAGCTCGCCCGCGGGGAACACCGGGGAGCTGTTTTTT. The genes are TRBV5-1 and TRBJ2-2; possible D gene TRBD2, 5 bases. Germline lookup yields CDR1 SGHRS and CDR2 YFSETQ. There are 15 residues in the CDR3. The V gene lost 3 bases and the J gene lost 1 base, with 10 bases spanning the gap.

As regards this clone: This CDR3 is also generated by other DNA sequences in the sample. The rearrangement links TRBV18 to TRBJ1-1; D is undetermined. Germline V gene data show CDR1 as KGHSH and CDR2 as LQKENI. There are 13 residues in the CDR3. V was shortened by 2 bases and J by 0 bases, with 4 bases between the two germline ends. CDR3 DNA sequence: TGTGCCAGCTCACCAAATCTGAACACTGAAGCTTTCTTT. Residues: CASSPNLNTEAFF. The complete variable domain, with remaining parts taken from reference TRBV18 and TRBJ1-1, reads NAGVMQNPRHLVRRRGQEARLRCSPMKGHSHVYWYRQLPEEGLKFMVYLQKENIIDESGMPKERFSAEFPKEGPSILRIQQVVRGDSAAYFCASSPNLNTEAFFGQGTRLTVV.

The chain combines TRBV2 with TRBJ2-1; the D is unclear. The CDR3 contains 11 residues. V was cut by 6 bases and J by 8 bases, with 8 bases left in between. Germline lookup yields CDR1 SNHLY and CDR2 FYNNEI. In DNA, the CDR3 is TGTGCCAGCAGGGTAGTATATGAGCAGTTCTTC. Translation gives CASRVVYEQFF.

The chain recombines TRBV2 with TRBJ2-5; TRBD1 aligns across 7 bases. This CDR3 spans 13 amino acids. Trimming took 6 bases from V and 4 from J; bases not matched to a gene: 5. Germline assignment: CDR1 SNHLY and CDR2 FYNNEI. CDR3 region: CASRGQALETQYF. The CDR3 nucleotides read TGTGCCAGCAGAGGACAGGCCTTAGAGACCCAGTACTTC.

J is TRBJ2-7 and V is TRBV27; possibly TRBD2 for D (6 bases). The CDR3 contains 15 residues. Germline V gene data show CDR1 as MNHEY and CDR2 as SMNVEV (reference sequence). V lost 4 bases and J lost 0, with 13 bases in between. In DNA, the CDR3 is TGTGCCAGCAGTTCTAGGAGGGCCGGCTCCTACGAGCAGTACTTC. Amino acids: CASSSRRAGSYEQYF.

J is TRBJ2-2 and V is TRBV5-1, with a tentative D call TRBD1 (5 bases). In germline, CDR1 is SGHRS, CDR2 YFSETQ. The CDR3 spans 15 residues. V was cut by 8 bases and J by 2 bases, with 16 bases left in between. CDR3 sequence: CASNGAAINTGELFF. The CDR3 DNA reads as TGCGCCAGTAATGGGGCAGCAATTAACACCGGGGAGCTGTTTTTT. Looking up the rest from reference TRBV5-1 and TRBJ2-2 gives the full variable domain: KAGVTQTPRYLIKTRGQQVTLSCSPISGHRSVSWYQQTPGQGLQFLFEYFSETQRNKGNFPGRFSGRQFSNSRSEMNVSTLELGDSALYLCASNGAAINTGELFFGEGSRLTVL.

V usage is TRBV28 and J usage is TRBJ1-1; TRBD1 matches 7 bases. This CDR3 comprises 13 residues. Germline V lookup: CDR1 MDHEN, CDR2 SYDVKM. V lost 5 bases, J lost 4 bases, and 4 bases stayed unmatched. CDR3 sequence (DNA): TGTGCCAGCAGTGGGGGACAGAGCACTGAAGCTTTCTTT. Encoded protein: CASSGGQSTEAFF.

J is TRBJ2-5 and V is TRBV5-1, with D tentatively TRBD2 (5 bases). Germline V gene sequence: CDR1 SGHRS, CDR2 YFSETQ. The CDR3 runs to 18 residues. Trimming removed 0 bases from V and 4 bases from J, with 22 bases in between. CDR3 coding DNA: TGCGCCAGCAGCTTGGGCTCTGGTCAGGCGGCTCGGGGAGAGACCCAGTACTTC. Translated: CASSLGSGQAARGETQYF.

Only one count was recorded for this clone. The CDR3 sequence is CASRPSVSTEAFF. Here the CDR3 DNA reads TGTGCCAGCAGGCCTTCGGTTAGCACTGAAGCTTTCTTT. The rearrangement joins TRBV6-5 to TRBJ1-1; D is unclear. The germline V and J ends were trimmed by 6 bases and 4 bases, with 12 bases remaining between them. This CDR3 comprises 13 residues. The germline gives CDR1 MNHEY, CDR2 SVGAGI.